The 22 T cell receptor beta chains given below trace back to one sample, sequenced in a study of regulatory T cells in long-lasting Graves disease. Construction of TCR beta libraries relied on iRepertoire HTBI primers and on Arm-PCR targeting CDR3 regions. TCRdb recomputed calls from the multiplex PCR reads with MiXCR, one row per CDR3 protein. This sample has some 500,000 distinct CDR3 sequences; approximately 16% occur once, and the top ten carry approximately 25%. The time point here: newly diagnosed GD, antithyroid drugs for less than 3 months. Extracted RNA from PBMCs served as the source of the TCR library. These data also featured in a second study, about T cells in Graves' hyperthyroidism and ophthalmopathy.

Sequencing used peripheral blood mononuclear cells (PBMCs), obtained at new diagnosis, from a patient treated with antithyroid drugs. The origin of the receptors is a woman aged 40-60 years with Graves disease.

This clonotype came up many times. DNA for the CDR3: TGTGCCAGCAGTGAATCGGTCAGGGCGGGGACTGAAGCTTTCTTT. Its protein is CASSESVRAGTEAFF. The rearrangement joins TRBV2 to TRBJ1-1, with D tentatively TRBD1 (5 bases). CDR3 size: 15 residues. The V gene's germline CDR1 is SNHLY and CDR2 FYNNEI. Between the trimmed V and J ends, which lost 2 bases and 5 bases, there was a span of 15 bases.

This clonotype is a singleton in its sample. This chain joins TRBV6-2 or TRBV6-3 and TRBJ2-5, with 8 bases lining up with TRBD1. Germline-derived CDR1 and CDR2 are MNHEY and SVGEGT. V trimming: 7 bases; J trimming: 5 bases; junction bases outside the gene matches: 9. The CDR3 has 14 residues. CDR3 DNA sequence: TGTGCCAGCACGGTGACAGGGGTCCTCGAGACCCAGTACTTC. This sequence encodes CASTVTGVLETQYF.

This clonotype has at least ten counts. This chain connects TRBV10-2 to TRBJ2-1; the match to TRBD1 covers 9 bases. This CDR3 contains 12 residues. The trim removed 7 bases at V and 11 bases at J, leaving 6 bases unmatched. CDR1 is WSHSY and CDR2 is SAAADI in the germline V gene. CDR3 bases: TGCGCCAGCATCACCGGGACAGGGCAGCAGTTCTTC. This translates into CASITGTGQQFF.

Details on this clonotype: Being one base from a much bigger clone, this may be a read error. This chain joins TRBV24-1 and TRBJ2-3; D is uncertain. This CDR3 spans 14 amino acids. CDR1 KGHDR and CDR2 SFDVKD come from the germline V gene. The V gene lost 5 bases and the J gene lost 4 bases, with 12 bases spanning the gap. CDR3 DNA: TGTGCCACCAGTGGCCCGGTGGTCGCAGATACGCAGTATTTT. Its protein is CATSGPVVADTQYF.

This clonotype was seen at least ten times. The chain couples TRBV5-4 to TRBJ1-6; D is unresolved. This CDR3 has 13 residues. Trimming took off 1 base at V and 7 bases at J, with 6 bases between the two ends. CDR1 SGHNT and CDR2 YYREEE come from the germline V gene (reference sequence). CDR3 nucleotide sequence: TGTGCCAGCAGCTTGTTGTCCAATTCACCCCTCCACTTT. Protein: CASSLLSNSPLHF.

This clonotype was seen at least ten times. This chain links TRBV3-1 with TRBJ2-1; 8 bases agree with TRBD2. V trimming: 0 bases; J trimming: 4 bases; junction bases outside the gene matches: 2. The CDR3 covers 15 residues. Germline V CDR1 and CDR2: LGHDT, YNNKEL (reference sequence). The CDR3 coding sequence is TGTGCCAGCAGCCAAGACAGCGGGGGATACAATGAGCAGTTCTTC. This codes for CASSQDSGGYNEQFF.

At least ten counts were recorded for this clonotype. The chain carries TRBV6-5 and TRBJ1-1, with TRBD1 as a possible D gene (6 bases). From germline, CDR1 is MNHEY and CDR2 SVGAGI. The V end was cut by 3 bases, the J end by 1 base, with 9 bases between. CDR3 length: 14 amino acids. The CDR3 DNA reads TGTGCCAGCAGTTATGACAGGACGAACACTGAAGCTTTCTTT. It codes for CASSYDRTNTEAFF.

Ten or more counts support this clonotype. This chain connects TRBV7-2 to TRBJ2-5; D remains unclear. This CDR3 is 12 amino acids long. The germline V and J ends were trimmed by 5 bases and 5 bases, with 9 bases remaining between them. The germline gives CDR1 SGHTA, CDR2 FQGNSA. Written as DNA, the CDR3 is TGTGCCAGCAGCCCTCAGTCGGAGACCCAGTACTTC. It translates to CASSPQSETQYF.

This clonotype showed up just a few times. A junction boundary mismatches the germline segment, possibly from a read error. The chain combines TRBV10-3 with TRBJ1-2; no clear D gene. This CDR3 contains 14 residues. The germline CDR1 and CDR2 sequences are ENHRY and SYGVKD. CDR3 DNA: TGTGCCAGCAGTTACTCGAATGGTCGAACCGGCTACACCTTC. Its protein is CASSYSNGRTGYTF.

This clonotype occurred many times. The chain combines TRBV5-8 with TRBJ2-5; D gene ambiguous. The CDR3 runs 16 residues. CDR1 SGHTS and CDR2 YDEGEE come from the germline V gene. V was trimmed by 1 base and J by 5 bases, leaving 18 bases between them. The CDR3 region has the DNA TGTGCCAGCAGCTTGTCAGTATGGGCGCCCCGGGAGACCCAGTACTTC. It translates to CASSLSVWAPRETQYF.

This clonotype has a handful of counts. The chain couples TRBV7-9 to TRBJ1-6; D not resolved. V gave up 1 base and J gave up 5 bases, with 12 bases separating them. This CDR3 is 16 amino acids long. Germline values: CDR1 SEHNR, CDR2 FQNEAQ (reference sequence). CDR3 DNA: TGTGCCAGCAGCTTAGAGGCCACAGACCATAATTCACCCCTCCACTTT. This encodes CASSLEATDHNSPLHF. Full variable domain (missing parts from reference TRBV7-9 and TRBJ1-6): DTGVSQNPRHKITKRGQNVTFRCDPISEHNRLYWYRQTLGQGPEFLTYFQNEAQLEKSRLLSDRFSAERPKGSFSTLEIQRTEQGDSAMYLCASSLEATDHNSPLHFGNGTRLTVT.

This clonotype occurred many times. V usage is TRBV3-1 and J usage is TRBJ2-7; D assignment may be TRBD1 or TRBD2 (6 bases each). Germline V lookup: CDR1 LGHDT, CDR2 YNNKEL (reference sequence). The V end was cut by 0 bases, the J end by 6 bases, with 18 bases between. This CDR3 has 16 residues. The CDR3, as DNA: TGTGCCAGCAGCCAAGAAGGGGGACTTCGTGGGGGCGAGCAGTACTTC. This encodes CASSQEGGLRGGEQYF.

This clonotype was seen only a few times. The rearrangement uses TRBV5-4 and TRBJ2-4; TRBD1 matches 8 bases. J gave up 8 bases and V 4 bases, and 11 bases lay outside the gene matches. The germline V gene has CDR1 SGHNT and CDR2 YYREEE (reference sequence). The CDR3 covers 15 residues. As DNA, the CDR3 is TGTGCCAGCAGCCAACAACCGGGACAGGTTGACATTCAGTACTTC. Translation: CASSQQPGQVDIQYF.

This clonotype showed up many times. This chain joins TRBV3-1 and TRBJ1-6; possible D gene TRBD1, 5 bases. The CDR3 sequence is 12 residues long. V lost 6 bases, J lost 10 bases, and 10 bases lay in between. Germline lookup yields CDR1 LGHDT and CDR2 YNNKEL (reference sequence). CDR3 nucleotides: TGTGCCAGCAGTCCAGGGTTGTCACCCCTCCACTTT. Translating it yields CASSPGLSPLHF.

The genes are TRBV18 and TRBJ2-3; 8 bases are shared with TRBD2. The CDR3 loop spans 15 amino acids. The germline CDR1 and CDR2 sequences are KGHSH and LQKENI. V gave up 1 base and J gave up 2 bases; unmatched junction bases: 2. In nucleotides, the CDR3 is TGTGCCAGCTCACCACAGCGGGAGCCCACAGATACGCAGTATTTT. This encodes CASSPQREPTDTQYF.

This clonotype was found many times. The rearrangement uses TRBV12-3 or TRBV12-4 and TRBJ1-2; maybe TRBD1 (5 bases). This CDR3 is 17 amino acids long. Trimming pared 3 bases from V and 4 bases from J, leaving 21 bases between. The CDR3 loop is CASSFPSPTDRSYGYTF. The DNA of the CDR3 is TGTGCCAGCAGTTTCCCCTCTCCGACTGACAGAAGCTATGGCTACACCTTC.

The chain couples TRBV19 to TRBJ1-2, with unresolved D. The CDR3 is 15 residues long. Germline values: CDR1 LNHDA, CDR2 SQIVND (reference sequence). V lost 5 bases and J 4 bases, leaving 17 bases between the germline ends. The CDR3 loop is CASSPPLEQFYGYTF. CDR3 nucleotide sequence: TGTGCCAGTAGTCCCCCGTTAGAACAGTTCTATGGCTACACCTTC.

Only a few counts were recorded for this clonotype. The genes are TRBV6-2 or TRBV6-3 and TRBJ2-5, with a possible D match to TRBD1 (5 bases). Germline lookup yields CDR1 MNHEY and CDR2 SVGEGT. This CDR3 has 17 amino acids. Trimming took off 2 bases at V and 1 base at J, with 17 bases between the two ends. CDR3 loop: CASSYGLREGAQETQYF. The CDR3 coding sequence is TGTGCCAGCAGTTACGGCCTCAGGGAAGGGGCCCAAGAGACCCAGTACTTC.

This clonotype was observed a few times. The gene calls are TRBV6-1 and TRBJ1-2; 10 positions match TRBD1. V gave up 4 bases and J gave up 3 bases; unmatched junction bases: 11. CDR1 and CDR2 (germline): MNHNS, SASEGT. The CDR3 runs to 17 residues. The CDR3 DNA is TGTGCCAGCAGTGTCGACAGGGGGCAGCTAAGAGACTATGGCTACACCTTC. Its protein is CASSVDRGQLRDYGYTF.

With regard to this clonotype: A much larger clone lies one base from this, so it may be a read error. The rearrangement uses TRBV7-9 and TRBJ2-1, with 8 positions matching TRBD1. Germline V gene data show CDR1 as SEHNR and CDR2 as FQNEAQ (reference sequence). The trim removed 4 bases at V and 13 bases at J, leaving 12 bases unmatched. The CDR3 has 14 amino acids. Here the CDR3 DNA reads TGTGCCAGCAGCTCGCCGGGACAGGAAGAGACCCAGTTCTTC. It is translated as CASSSPGQEETQFF. Using reference TRBV7-9 and TRBJ2-1 for the parts outside the CDR3, the full variable domain is DTGVSQNPRHKITKRGQNVTFRCDPISEHNRLYWYRQTLGQGPEFLTYFQNEAQLEKSRLLSDRFSAERPKGSFSTLEIQRTEQGDSAMYLCASSSPGQEETQFFGPGTRLTVL.

This clonotype has ten or more counts. This chain links TRBV20-1 with TRBJ1-1; TRBD1 agrees at 7 bases. The J segment lost 1 base and the V segment lost 6 bases, leaving 5 bases of the junction unmatched. The CDR3 extends over 13 amino acids. The V gene's germline CDR1 is DFQATT and CDR2 SNEGSKA (reference sequence). The CDR3 here is CSARGGENTEAFF. The CDR3 DNA reads TGCAGTGCCAGGGGGGGTGAGAACACTGAAGCTTTCTTT.

This clonotype has at least ten counts. The chain links TRBV11-3 to TRBJ2-5; the match to TRBD2 covers 8 bases. The CDR3 length is 15 residues. The J segment lost 2 bases and the V segment lost 6 bases, leaving 8 bases of the junction unmatched. The germline gives CDR1 SGHNT, CDR2 YENEEA. This CDR3 is CASRSGTREQETQYF. Written as DNA, the CDR3 is TGTGCCAGCAGATCCGGGACTAGGGAACAAGAGACCCAGTACTTC.